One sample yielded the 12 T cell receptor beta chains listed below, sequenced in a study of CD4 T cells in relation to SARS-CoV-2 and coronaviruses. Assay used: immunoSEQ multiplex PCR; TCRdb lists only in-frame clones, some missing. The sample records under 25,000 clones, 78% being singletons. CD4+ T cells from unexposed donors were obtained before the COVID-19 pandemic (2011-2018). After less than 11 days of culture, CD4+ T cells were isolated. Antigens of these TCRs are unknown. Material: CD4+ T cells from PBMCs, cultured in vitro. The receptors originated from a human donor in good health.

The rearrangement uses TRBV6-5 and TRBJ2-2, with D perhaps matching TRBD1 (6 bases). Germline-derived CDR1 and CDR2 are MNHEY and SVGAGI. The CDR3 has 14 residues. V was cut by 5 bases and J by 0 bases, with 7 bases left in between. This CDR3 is CASSRTANTGELFF. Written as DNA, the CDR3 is TGTGCCAGCAGTCGGACAGCGAACACCGGGGAGCTGTTTTTT.

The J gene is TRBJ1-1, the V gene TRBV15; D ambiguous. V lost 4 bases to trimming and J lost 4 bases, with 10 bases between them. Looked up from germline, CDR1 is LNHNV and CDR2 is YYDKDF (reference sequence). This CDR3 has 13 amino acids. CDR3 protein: CATSNGVSTEAFF. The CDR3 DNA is TGTGCCACCAGCAACGGGGTGAGCACTGAAGCTTTCTTT.

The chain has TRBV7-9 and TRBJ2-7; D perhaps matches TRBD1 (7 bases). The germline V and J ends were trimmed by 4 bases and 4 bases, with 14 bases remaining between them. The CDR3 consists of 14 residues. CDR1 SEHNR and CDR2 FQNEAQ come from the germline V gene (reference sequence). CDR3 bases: TGTGCCAGCAGCTCGAAGACAGGGAGGTACGAGCAGTACTTC. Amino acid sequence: CASSSKTGRYEQYF.

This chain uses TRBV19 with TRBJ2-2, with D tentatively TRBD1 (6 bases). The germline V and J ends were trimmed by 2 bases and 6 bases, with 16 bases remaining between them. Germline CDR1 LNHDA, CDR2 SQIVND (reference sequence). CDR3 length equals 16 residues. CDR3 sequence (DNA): TGTGCCAGTAGTATAAGGTTACAGGGTGTAGCCGGGGAGCTGTTTTTT. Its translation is CASSIRLQGVAGELFF.

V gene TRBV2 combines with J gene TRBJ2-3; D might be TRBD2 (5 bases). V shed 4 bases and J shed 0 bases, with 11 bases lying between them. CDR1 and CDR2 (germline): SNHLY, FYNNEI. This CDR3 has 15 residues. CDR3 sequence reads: CASSGGSGSTDTQYF. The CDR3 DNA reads TGTGCCAGCAGTGGAGGGAGCGGAAGCACAGATACGCAGTATTTT.

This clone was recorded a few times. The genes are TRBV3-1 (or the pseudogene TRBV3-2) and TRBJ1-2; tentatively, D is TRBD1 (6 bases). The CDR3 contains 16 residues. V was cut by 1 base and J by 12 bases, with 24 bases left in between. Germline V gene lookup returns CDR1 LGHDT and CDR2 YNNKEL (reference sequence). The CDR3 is CASSQGLNRDLVKDTF. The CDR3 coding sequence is TGTGCCAGCAGCCAAGGGTTGAACAGGGATCTTGTTAAAGACACCTTC.

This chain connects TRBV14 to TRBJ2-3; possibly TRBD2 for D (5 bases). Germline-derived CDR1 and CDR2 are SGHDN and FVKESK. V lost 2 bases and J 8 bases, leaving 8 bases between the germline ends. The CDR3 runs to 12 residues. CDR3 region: CASSQIEGTQYF. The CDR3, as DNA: TGTGCCAGCAGCCAAATTGAGGGTACGCAGTATTTT.

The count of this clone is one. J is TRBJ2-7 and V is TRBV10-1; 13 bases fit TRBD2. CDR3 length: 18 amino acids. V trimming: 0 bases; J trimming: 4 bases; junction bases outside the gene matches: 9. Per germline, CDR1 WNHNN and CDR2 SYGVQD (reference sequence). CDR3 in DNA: TGCGCCAGCAGTGAGTCGTTTGGACTAGCGGGAGAGGGTTACGAGCAGTACTTC. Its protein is CASSESFGLAGEGYEQYF.

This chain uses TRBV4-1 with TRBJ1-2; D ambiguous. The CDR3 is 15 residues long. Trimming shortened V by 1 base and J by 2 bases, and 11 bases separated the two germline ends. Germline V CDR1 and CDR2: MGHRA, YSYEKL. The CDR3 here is CASSQGVSLNYGYTF. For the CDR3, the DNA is TGCGCCAGCAGCCAAGGAGTCAGCCTCAACTATGGCTACACCTTC.

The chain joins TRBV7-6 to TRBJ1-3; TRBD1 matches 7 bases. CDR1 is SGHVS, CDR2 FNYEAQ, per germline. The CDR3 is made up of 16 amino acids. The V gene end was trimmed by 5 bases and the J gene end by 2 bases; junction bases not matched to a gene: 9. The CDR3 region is CASSPYSGTAGNTIYF. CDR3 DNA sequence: TGTGCCAGCAGCCCATACTCCGGGACAGCTGGAAACACCATATATTTT.

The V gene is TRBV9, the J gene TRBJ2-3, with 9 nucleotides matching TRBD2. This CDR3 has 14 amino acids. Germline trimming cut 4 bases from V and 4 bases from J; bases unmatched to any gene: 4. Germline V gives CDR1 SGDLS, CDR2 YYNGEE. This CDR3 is CASSSAGGPDTQYF. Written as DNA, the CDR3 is TGTGCCAGCAGCTCCGCGGGAGGGCCAGATACGCAGTATTTT.

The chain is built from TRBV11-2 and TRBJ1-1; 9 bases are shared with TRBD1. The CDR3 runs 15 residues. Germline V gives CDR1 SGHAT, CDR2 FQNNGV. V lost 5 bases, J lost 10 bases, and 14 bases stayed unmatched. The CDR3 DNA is TGTGCCAGCAGCCCTGGACAGGGGCCTCATCAGGGAGCTTTCTTT. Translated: CASSPGQGPHQGAFF.